The rows below give T cell receptor beta chains drawn from one sample of a study of control samples from healthy donors and cancer patients. TCRdb's table, derived via immunoSEQ multiplex PCR, lists solely in-frame clones and lacks some. The table records 390,000 or so clones, 80% to 95% of them present only once. Material for sequencing was PBMCs. The receptors shown here come from a middle-aged man with head and neck cancer. Both conserved end residues are part of each CDR3. A D gene is named only where the DNA matches it firmly. Clone size is not always given. Where it is, it says once, few, many or a class for expanded clones.

J,D,size,V,CDR3,DNA
TRBJ2-7,TRBD1,-,TRBV27,CASTLRQGNEQYF,TGTGCCAGCACCCTCCGACAGGGGAACGAGCAGTACTTC
TRBJ2-3,-,-,TRBV12-5,CASGLGGSTTDTQYF,TGTGCTAGTGGTTTGGGGGGCAGCACCACAGATACGCAGTATTTT
TRBJ2-2,-,-,TRBV4-3,CASSQGSRGAGELFF,TGCGCCAGCAGCCAAGGATCGCGGGGTGCCGGGGAGCTGTTTTTT
TRBJ2-7,TRBD1,-,TRBV28,CASTVGTGSYEQYF,TGTGCCAGCACCGTAGGGACAGGTTCCTACGAGCAGTACTTC
TRBJ1-4,-,-,TRBV13,CASRAQGSGKLFF,TGTGCCAGCAGAGCACAGGGTAGTGGAAAACTGTTTTTT
TRBJ2-3,TRBD2,-,TRBV6-6,CASSRGTSGITSDTQYF,TGTGCCAGCAGTCGCGGGACTAGCGGGATTACTAGCGATACGCAGTATTTT
TRBJ2-7,-,-,TRBV7-9,CASTDLSYEQYF,TGTGCCAGTACGGACCTCTCCTACGAGCAGTACTTC
TRBJ1-1,TRBD1,-,TRBV19,CASSIQRQGSPEAFF,TGTGCCAGTAGTATCCAGCGACAGGGATCCCCTGAAGCTTTCTTT
TRBJ2-2,-,once,TRBV12-3/TRBV12-4,CASTTAAGELFF,TGTGCCAGCACCACAGCGGCCGGGGAGCTGTTTTTT
TRBJ2-7,TRBD1,-,TRBV11-2,CASSSRTGGLREQYF,TGTGCCAGCAGCTCGAGGACAGGGGGTTTACGAGAGCAGTACTTC
TRBJ1-1,-,-,TRBV14,CASSPSFGGLLTEAFF,TGTGCCAGCAGCCCAAGCTTCGGGGGGCTTTTAACTGAAGCTTTCTTT
TRBJ2-3,TRBD1,-,TRBV10-3,CAMRGLGTDTQYF,TGTGCCATGAGGGGGCTTGGCACAGATACGCAGTATTTT
TRBJ2-7,-,-,TRBV12-3/TRBV12-4,CASSSSYEQYF,TGTGCCAGCAGTTCGTCCTACGAGCAGTACTTC
TRBJ1-2,-,-,TRBV24-1,CATSGTNYGYTF,TGTGCCACCAGTGGGACTAACTATGGCTACACCTTC
TRBJ2-1,TRBD2,-,TRBV7-9,CASSSLVGRGSEQFF,TGTGCCAGCAGCTCCCTAGTGGGTCGCGGGAGTGAGCAGTTCTTC
TRBJ2-2,TRBD2,-,TRBV9,CASSVEIGRESGELFF,TGTGCCAGCAGCGTAGAAATTGGGAGGGAGTCCGGGGAGCTGTTTTTT
TRBJ2-1,-,-,TRBV9,CASSPKSVDEQFF,TGTGCCAGCAGCCCTAAATCAGTGGATGAGCAGTTCTTC
TRBJ2-2,TRBD1,once,TRBV5-1,CASSLQGAAGELFF,TGCGCCAGCAGCTTACAGGGGGCAGCCGGGGAGCTGTTTTTT
TRBJ2-3,TRBD1,-,TRBV3-1/TRBV3-2,CASSLRQGGTDTQYF,TGTGCCAGCAGCCTTCGACAGGGTGGCACAGATACGCAGTATTTT
TRBJ1-3,-,-,TRBV27,CASSAKLPWGSGNTIYF,TGTGCCAGCAGCGCAAAACTACCTTGGGGCTCTGGAAACACCATATATTTT
TRBJ1-5,TRBD1,-,TRBV18,CASSPDRGNNQPQHF,TGTGCCAGCTCGCCCGACAGGGGCAATAATCAGCCCCAGCATTTT
TRBJ1-6,TRBD1,-,TRBV6-2/TRBV6-3,CASSYSGTGSYNSPLHF,TGTGCCAGCAGTTACTCGGGGACAGGCAGCTATAATTCACCCCTCCACTTT
TRBJ2-1,-,-,TRBV10-3,CAISESAGASYNEQFF,TGTGCCATCAGTGAGTCTGCGGGGGCCTCCTACAATGAGCAGTTCTTC
TRBJ1-1,-,-,TRBV9,CASSVEMNTEAFF,TGTGCCAGCAGCGTAGAAATGAACACTGAAGCTTTCTTT
TRBJ1-2,-,-,TRBV7-2,CASSSAQGSSGYGYTF,TGTGCCAGCAGCTCCGCCCAGGGCTCCAGTGGCTATGGCTACACCTTC
TRBJ1-2,TRBD1,-,TRBV30,CAWGTGYSYGYTF,TGTGCCTGGGGGACAGGGTACTCCTATGGCTACACCTTC
TRBJ2-6,-,few,TRBV3-1/TRBV3-2,CASSQDLGLGANVLTF,TGTGCCAGCAGCCAAGACCTGGGGCTTGGGGCCAACGTCCTGACTTTC
TRBJ2-2,-,-,TRBV5-1,CASSLVAGSNTGELFF,TGCGCCAGCAGCTTGGTTGCGGGCTCGAACACCGGGGAGCTGTTTTTT
TRBJ2-7,-,-,TRBV5-6,CASTLDTRTYEQYF,TGTGCCAGCACCCTTGACACGCGCACCTACGAGCAGTACTTC
TRBJ1-1,-,-,TRBV28,CASSYSLQNTEAFF,TGTGCCAGCAGTTACTCACTCCAGAACACTGAAGCTTTCTTT
TRBJ2-1,TRBD2,-,TRBV5-1,CASSNSGGANEQFF,TGCGCCAGCAGCAATAGCGGGGGGGCAAATGAGCAGTTCTTC
TRBJ1-3,TRBD1,-,TRBV7-9,CASSPTGAGNTIYF,TGTGCCAGCAGCCCGACAGGGGCTGGAAACACCATATATTTT
TRBJ1-2,-,few,TRBV5-1,CASSGETHGYTF,TGCGCCAGCAGCGGCGAGACACATGGCTACACCTTC
TRBJ1-2,-,-,TRBV29-1,CSAGGPDGYYGYTF,TGCAGCGCTGGGGGGCCCGACGGATACTATGGCTACACCTTC
TRBJ2-5,TRBD2,-,TRBV15,CATREGVSGGGETQYF,TGTGCCACCAGGGAAGGCGTTAGCGGGGGCGGAGAGACCCAGTACTTC
TRBJ1-6,TRBD1,-,TRBV6-5,CASTRDSNNSPLHF,TGTGCCAGCACCCGGGACAGCAATAATTCACCCCTCCACTTT
TRBJ1-1,-,once,TRBV12-3/TRBV12-4,CASSLSATEAFF,TGTGCCAGCAGTCTTAGTGCCACTGAAGCTTTCTTT
TRBJ1-5,-,-,TRBV19,CASRYRGSNQPQHF,TGTGCCAGCCGGTATCGGGGGAGCAATCAGCCCCAGCATTTT
TRBJ2-7,-,-,TRBV11-2,CASSPARGSHEQYF,TGTGCCAGCAGCCCCGCCCGAGGCTCCCACGAGCAGTACTTC
TRBJ1-4,-,-,TRBV28,CASSLQGEKLFF,TGTGCCAGCAGTTTACAGGGGGAAAAACTGTTTTTT
TRBJ2-3,-,-,TRBV6-2/TRBV6-3,CASSTSLGAGTDTQYF,-
TRBJ2-7,-,-,TRBV9,CASSRSTPAGEQYF,TGTGCCAGCAGCAGATCGACCCCGGCAGGCGAGCAGTACTTC
TRBJ2-7,-,-,TRBV5-1,CASSLGAGGSYEQYF,TGCGCCAGCAGCTTGGGGGCAGGGGGGTCCTACGAGCAGTACTTC
TRBJ2-3,-,-,TRBV7-8,CASSLVPFTDTQYF,TGTGCCAGCAGCTTAGTCCCGTTCACAGATACGCAGTATTTT
TRBJ1-5,-,-,TRBV6-2/TRBV6-3,CASSYGKQPQHF,TGTGCCAGCAGTTACGGCAAGCAGCCCCAGCATTTT
TRBJ1-5,TRBD1,-,TRBV7-9,CASSPGTGSQPQHF,TGTGCCAGCAGCCCAGGGACAGGGTCTCAGCCCCAGCATTTT
TRBJ2-1,-,once,TRBV5-1,CASRRNRDEQFF,TGCGCCAGCAGACGAAACAGGGATGAGCAGTTCTTC
TRBJ1-1,-,-,TRBV9,CASSVAITNTEAFF,TGTGCCAGCAGCGTAGCTATAACGAACACTGAAGCTTTCTTT
TRBJ2-1,-,-,TRBV7-3,CASSLVLTDEQFF,TGTGCCAGCAGCTTAGTGCTAACCGATGAGCAGTTCTTC
TRBJ1-2,TRBD1,few,TRBV5-6,CASRKAGTGAGYTF,TGTGCCAGCAGAAAAGCCGGGACAGGGGCTGGCTACACCTTC
TRBJ2-7,-,few,TRBV5-1,CASSSEPEPFYEQYF,TGCGCCAGCAGCTCGGAGCCAGAACCCTTCTACGAGCAGTACTTC